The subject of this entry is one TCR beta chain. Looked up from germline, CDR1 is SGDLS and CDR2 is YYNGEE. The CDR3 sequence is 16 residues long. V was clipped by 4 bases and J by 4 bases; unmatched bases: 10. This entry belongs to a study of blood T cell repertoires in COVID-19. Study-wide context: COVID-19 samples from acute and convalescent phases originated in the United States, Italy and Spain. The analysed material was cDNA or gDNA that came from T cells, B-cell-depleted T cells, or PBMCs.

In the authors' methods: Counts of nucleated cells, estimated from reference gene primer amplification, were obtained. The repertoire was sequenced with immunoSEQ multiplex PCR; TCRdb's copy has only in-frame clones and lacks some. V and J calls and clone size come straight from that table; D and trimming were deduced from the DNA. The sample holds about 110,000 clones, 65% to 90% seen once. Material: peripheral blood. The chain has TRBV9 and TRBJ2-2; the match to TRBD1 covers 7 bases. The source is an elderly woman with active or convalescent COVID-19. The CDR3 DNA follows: TGTGCCAGCAGCCTCAGAGGACAGGTTGGCACCGGGGAGCTGTTTTTT. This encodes CASSLRGQVGTGELFF.